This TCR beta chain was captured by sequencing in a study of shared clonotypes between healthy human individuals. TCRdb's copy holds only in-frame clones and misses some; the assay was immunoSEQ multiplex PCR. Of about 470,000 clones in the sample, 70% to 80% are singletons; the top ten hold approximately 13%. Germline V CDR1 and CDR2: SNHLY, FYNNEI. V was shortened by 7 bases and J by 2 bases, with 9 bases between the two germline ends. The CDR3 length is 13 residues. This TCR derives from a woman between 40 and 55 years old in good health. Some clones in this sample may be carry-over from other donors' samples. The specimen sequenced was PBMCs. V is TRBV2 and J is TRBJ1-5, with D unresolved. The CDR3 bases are TGTGCCAGCATGCAGGACGGCAATCAGCCCCAGCATTTT. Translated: CASMQDGNQPQHF.